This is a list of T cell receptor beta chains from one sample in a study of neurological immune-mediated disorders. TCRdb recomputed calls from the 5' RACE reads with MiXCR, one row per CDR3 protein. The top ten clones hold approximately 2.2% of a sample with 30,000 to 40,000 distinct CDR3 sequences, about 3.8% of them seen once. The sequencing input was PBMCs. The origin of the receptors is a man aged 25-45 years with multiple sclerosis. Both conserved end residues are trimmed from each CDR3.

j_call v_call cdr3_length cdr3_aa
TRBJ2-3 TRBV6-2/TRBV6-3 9 ASRHTDTQY
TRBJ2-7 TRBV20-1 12 SARDRTLLYEQY
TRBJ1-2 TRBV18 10 ASGPGQGGYT
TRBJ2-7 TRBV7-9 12 ASSAGQGHYEQY
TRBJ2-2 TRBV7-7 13 ASSLFPGDTGELF
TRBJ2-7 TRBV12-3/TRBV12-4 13 ASSLLGQGAGEQY
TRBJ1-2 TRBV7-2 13 ASSPRQGADYGYT
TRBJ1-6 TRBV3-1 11 ASSQLANSPLH
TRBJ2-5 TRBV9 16 ASSPPELIAGGVETQY
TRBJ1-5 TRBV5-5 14 ASSLASAGSNQPQN
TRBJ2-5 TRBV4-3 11 ASSQRTGETQY
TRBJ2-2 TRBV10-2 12 AGLKGVTGGELF
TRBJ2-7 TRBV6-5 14 ASSHAGTGGDYEQY
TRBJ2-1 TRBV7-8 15 ASSPPTKTSGTNEQF
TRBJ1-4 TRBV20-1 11 SARDHTEEKLF
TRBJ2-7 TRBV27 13 ASSERDSTYYEQY